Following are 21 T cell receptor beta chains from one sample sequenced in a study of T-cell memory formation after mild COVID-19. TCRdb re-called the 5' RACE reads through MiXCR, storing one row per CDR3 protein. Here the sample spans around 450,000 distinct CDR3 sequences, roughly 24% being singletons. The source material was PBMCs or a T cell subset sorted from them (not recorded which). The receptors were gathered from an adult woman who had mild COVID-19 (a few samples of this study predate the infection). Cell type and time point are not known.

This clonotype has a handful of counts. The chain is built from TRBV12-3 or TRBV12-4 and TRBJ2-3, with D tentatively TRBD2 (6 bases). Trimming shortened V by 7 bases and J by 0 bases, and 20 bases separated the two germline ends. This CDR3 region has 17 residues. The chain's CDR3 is CASKTYVRDSSTDTQYF. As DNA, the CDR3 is TGTGCCAGCAAAACATACGTCCGGGACTCAAGCACAGATACGCAGTATTTT.

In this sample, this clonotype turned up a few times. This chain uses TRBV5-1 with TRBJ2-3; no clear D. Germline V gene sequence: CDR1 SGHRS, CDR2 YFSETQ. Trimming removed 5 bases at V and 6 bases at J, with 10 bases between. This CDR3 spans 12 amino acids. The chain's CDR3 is CASRLRGDTQYF. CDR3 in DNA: TGCGCCAGCAGGCTGCGTGGCGATACGCAGTATTTT.

CDR3 bases: TGTGCCAGCAGCAGACCTAGCGGTTACACAGATACGCAGTATTTT. Its translation is CASSRPSGYTDTQYF. The chain employs TRBV9 and TRBJ2-3; 7 bases agree with TRBD2. Germline trimming cut 4 bases from V and 2 bases from J; bases unmatched to any gene: 7. The germline V gene encodes CDR1 SGDLS and CDR2 YYNGEE. There are 15 residues in the CDR3.

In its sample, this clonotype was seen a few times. CDR3 DNA: TGTGCCAGCAGTGAGGGACAGGGTAGGGCGCATAGTACAGATACGCAGTATTTT. Its protein product is CASSEGQGRAHSTDTQYF. V and J are TRBV25-1 and TRBJ2-3; 9 bases line up with TRBD1. The ends lost 3 bases at V and 3 bases at J; junction bases unmatched: 13. Germline lookup yields CDR1 MGHDK and CDR2 SYGVNS. The CDR3 has 18 amino acids.

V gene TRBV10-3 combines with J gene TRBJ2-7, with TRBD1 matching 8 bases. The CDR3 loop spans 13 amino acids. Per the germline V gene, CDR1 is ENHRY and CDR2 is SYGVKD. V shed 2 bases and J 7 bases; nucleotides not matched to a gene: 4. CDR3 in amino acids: CAISETTGDEQYF. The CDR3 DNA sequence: TGTGCCATCAGTGAGACGACAGGGGATGAGCAGTACTTC.

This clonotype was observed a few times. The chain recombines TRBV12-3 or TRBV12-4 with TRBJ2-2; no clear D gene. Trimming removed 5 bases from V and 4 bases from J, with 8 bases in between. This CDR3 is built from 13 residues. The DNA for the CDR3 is TGTGCCAGCAGTCCCTGGGGCACCGGGGAGCTGTTTTTT. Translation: CASSPWGTGELFF.

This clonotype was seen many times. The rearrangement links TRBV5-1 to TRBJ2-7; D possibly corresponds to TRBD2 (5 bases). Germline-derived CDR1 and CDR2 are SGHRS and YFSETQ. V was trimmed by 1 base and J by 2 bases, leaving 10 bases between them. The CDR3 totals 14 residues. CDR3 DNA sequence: TGCGCCAGCAGCTTGCCGGGGTCAGCCTACGAGCAGTACTTC. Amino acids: CASSLPGSAYEQYF.

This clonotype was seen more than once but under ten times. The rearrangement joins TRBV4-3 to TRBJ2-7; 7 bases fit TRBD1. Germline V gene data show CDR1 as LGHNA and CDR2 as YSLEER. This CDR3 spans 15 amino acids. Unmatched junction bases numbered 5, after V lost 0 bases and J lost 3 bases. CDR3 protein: CASSQEGQKIYEQYF. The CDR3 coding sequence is TGCGCCAGCAGCCAAGAGGGACAGAAGATCTACGAGCAGTACTTC.

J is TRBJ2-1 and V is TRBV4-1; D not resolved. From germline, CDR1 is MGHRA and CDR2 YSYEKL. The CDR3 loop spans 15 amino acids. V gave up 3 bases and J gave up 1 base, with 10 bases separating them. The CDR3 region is CASSHSHMSYNEQFF. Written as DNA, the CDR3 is TGCGCCAGCAGCCACTCACATATGTCCTACAATGAGCAGTTCTTC.

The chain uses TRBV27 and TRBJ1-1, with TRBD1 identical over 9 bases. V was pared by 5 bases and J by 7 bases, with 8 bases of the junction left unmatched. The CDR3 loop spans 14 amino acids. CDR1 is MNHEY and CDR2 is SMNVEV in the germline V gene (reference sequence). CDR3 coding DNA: TGTGCCAGCAGTCTACAGGGGGCGGTTGGTGAAGCTTTCTTT. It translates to CASSLQGAVGEAFF.

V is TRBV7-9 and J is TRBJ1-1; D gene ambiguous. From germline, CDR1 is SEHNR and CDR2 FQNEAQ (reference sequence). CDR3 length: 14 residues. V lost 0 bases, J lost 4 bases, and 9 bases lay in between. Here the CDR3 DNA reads TGTGCCAGCAGCTTAGCCGCTCACCTCACTGAAGCTTTCTTT. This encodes CASSLAAHLTEAFF.

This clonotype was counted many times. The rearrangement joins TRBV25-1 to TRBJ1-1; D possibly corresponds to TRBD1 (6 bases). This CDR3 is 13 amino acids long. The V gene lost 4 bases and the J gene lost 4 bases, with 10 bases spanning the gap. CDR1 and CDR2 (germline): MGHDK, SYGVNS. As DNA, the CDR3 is TGTGCCAGCAGTGTAAGAGGGGGCACTGAAGCTTTCTTT. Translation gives CASSVRGGTEAFF.

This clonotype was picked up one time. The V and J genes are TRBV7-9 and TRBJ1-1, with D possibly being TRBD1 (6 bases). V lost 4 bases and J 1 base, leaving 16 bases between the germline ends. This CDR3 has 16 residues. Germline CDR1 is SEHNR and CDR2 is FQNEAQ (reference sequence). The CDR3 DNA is TGTGCCAGCAGCTCTAGCCTAACAGGGAGGAACACTGAAGCTTTCTTT. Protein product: CASSSSLTGRNTEAFF.

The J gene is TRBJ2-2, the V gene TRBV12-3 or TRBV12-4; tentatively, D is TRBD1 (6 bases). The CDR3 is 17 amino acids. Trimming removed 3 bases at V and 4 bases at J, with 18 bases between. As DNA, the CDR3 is TGTGCCAGCAGTTTCTCCCGGGCAGGGGTTAGCACCGGGGAGCTGTTTTTT. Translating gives CASSFSRAGVSTGELFF.

This chain's CDR3 is CASSLLADRSYEQYF. The CDR3 DNA sequence: TGTGCCAGCAGCTTACTTGCTGACCGATCCTACGAGCAGTACTTC. This chain joins TRBV7-9 and TRBJ2-7; no firm D call. V shed 2 bases and J shed 1 base, with 12 bases lying between them. Germline CDR1 and CDR2: SEHNR and FQNEAQ (reference sequence). The CDR3 has 15 residues.

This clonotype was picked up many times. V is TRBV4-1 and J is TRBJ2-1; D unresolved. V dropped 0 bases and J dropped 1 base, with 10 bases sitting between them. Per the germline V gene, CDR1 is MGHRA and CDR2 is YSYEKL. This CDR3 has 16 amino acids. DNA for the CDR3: TGCGCCAGCAGCCAAGACCCCTCCCTTTCCTACAATGAGCAGTTCTTC. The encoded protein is CASSQDPSLSYNEQFF.

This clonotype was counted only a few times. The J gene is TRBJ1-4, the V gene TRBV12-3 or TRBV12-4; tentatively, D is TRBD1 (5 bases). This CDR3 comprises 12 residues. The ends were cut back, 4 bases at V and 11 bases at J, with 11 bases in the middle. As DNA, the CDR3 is TGTGCCAGCAGTTCAGCCTGGGGGAAACTGTTTTTT. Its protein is CASSSAWGKLFF.

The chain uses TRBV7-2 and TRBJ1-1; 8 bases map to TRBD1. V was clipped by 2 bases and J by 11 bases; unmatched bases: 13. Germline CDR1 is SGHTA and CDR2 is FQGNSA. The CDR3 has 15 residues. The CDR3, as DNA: TGTGCCAGCAGCTTATTAGGAGAGGGTCAGGGGGCGGCTTTCTTT. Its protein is CASSLLGEGQGAAFF. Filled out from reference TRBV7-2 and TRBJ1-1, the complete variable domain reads GAGVSQSPSNKVTEKGKDVELRCDPISGHTALYWYRQSLGQGLEFLIYFQGNSAPDKSGLPSDRFSAERTGGSVSTLTIQRTQQEDSAVYLCASSLLGEGQGAAFFGQGTRLTVV.

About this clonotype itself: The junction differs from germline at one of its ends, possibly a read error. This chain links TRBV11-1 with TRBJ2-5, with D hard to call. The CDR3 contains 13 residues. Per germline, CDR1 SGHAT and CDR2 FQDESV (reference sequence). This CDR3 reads CASSSRSQETQDF. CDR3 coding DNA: TGTGCCAGCAGCTCCCGGTCACAAGAGACCCAGGACTTC.

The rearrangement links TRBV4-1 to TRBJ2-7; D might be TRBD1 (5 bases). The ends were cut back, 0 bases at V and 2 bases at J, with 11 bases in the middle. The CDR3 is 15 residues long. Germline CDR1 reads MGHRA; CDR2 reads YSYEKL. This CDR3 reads CASSQEVQGTYEQYF. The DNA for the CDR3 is TGCGCCAGCAGCCAAGAGGTCCAGGGTACCTACGAGCAGTACTTC.

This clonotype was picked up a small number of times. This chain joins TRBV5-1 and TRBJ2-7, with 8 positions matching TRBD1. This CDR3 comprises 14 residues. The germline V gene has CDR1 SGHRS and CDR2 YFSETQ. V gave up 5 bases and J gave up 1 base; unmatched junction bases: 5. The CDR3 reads CASRDRVDSYEQYF. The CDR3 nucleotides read TGCGCCAGCAGGGACAGGGTGGATTCCTACGAGCAGTACTTC.